This T cell receptor (beta chain) was found in a study of cytomegalovirus exposure and HLA in healthy donors. Study-wide background: Earlier work reported around 110 million unique TCR beta sequences from 150 million to 200 million T cells.

A multiplex PCR was run with 60 Vbeta primers and 13 Jbeta primers. The data were produced by immunoSEQ multiplex PCR, yet TCRdb's version contains in-frame clones alone and is incomplete. The table lists about 89,000 clones, around four fifths of them singletons. V lost 2 bases, J lost 1 base, and 6 bases lay in between. From germline, CDR1 is SGHDT and CDR2 YYEEEE. The CDR3 runs to 14 residues. This clone turned up a few times. This TCR was sampled from a man aged 25 to 40 in good health and CMV-seropositive. Sequenced: PBMCs. The chain combines TRBV5-6 with TRBJ2-2; maybe TRBD1 (5 bases). CDR3 nucleotide sequence: TGTGCCAGCAGCTTCACAGGGAACACCGGGGAGCTGTTTTTT. It is translated as CASSFTGNTGELFF. The full variable domain, its missing parts supplied by reference TRBV5-6 and TRBJ2-2, is DAGVTQSPTHLIKTRGQQVTLRCSPKSGHDTVSWYQQALGQGPQFIFQYYEEEERQRGNFPDRFSGHQFPNYSSELNVNALLLGDSALYLCASSFTGNTGELFFGEGSRLTVL.